The 19 T cell receptor beta chains given below trace back to one sample, sequenced in a study of CXCR3-negative and CXCR3-positive naive CD8 T cells. It was by 5' RACE with UMI labels that the TRB cDNA libraries were prepared. TCRdb derives one entry per CDR3 protein from the 5' RACE reads, leaving out DNA. Its table lists approximately 40,000 distinct CDR3 sequences. Sequencing was carried out using memory CD8+ T cells from blood. The receptors come from a human donor in good health. Some clones in this sample may be carry-over from other donors' samples.

The chain couples TRBV29-1 to TRBJ2-2. CDR1 is SQVTM, CDR2 ANQGSEA, per germline. The CDR3 sequence is 12 residues long. The CDR3 spells CSVSANTGELFF.

V usage is TRBV15 and J usage is TRBJ1-4. The CDR3 consists of 13 residues. Germline assignment: CDR1 LNHNV and CDR2 YYDKDF (reference sequence). CDR3 sequence reads: CATRQSRNEKLFF. The full variable domain, its missing parts supplied by reference TRBV15 and TRBJ1-4, is DAMVIQNPRYQVTQFGKPVTLSCSQTLNHNVMYWYQQKSSQAPKLLFHYYDKDFNNEADTPDNFQSRRPNTSFCFLDIRSPGLGDTAMYLCATRQSRNEKLFFGSGTQLSVL.

The CDR3 loop is CASSEQGRDTGELFF. The chain joins TRBV6-2 or TRBV6-3 to TRBJ2-2; TCRdb selects TRBD1, and the lack of DNA leaves this call unchecked. The germline V gene has CDR1 MNHEY and CDR2 SVGEGT. The CDR3 covers 15 residues.

The chain recombines TRBV30 with TRBJ2-7; there is no DNA to check the TCRdb D call of TRBD2. This CDR3 is 11 amino acids long. Germline assignment: CDR1 GTSNPN and CDR2 SVGIG (reference sequence). CDR3 loop: CAWREEDEQYF.

The V call is TRBV7-9, the J call TRBJ2-7. This CDR3 contains 12 residues. CDR1 is SEHNR, CDR2 FQNEAQ, per germline (reference sequence). The CDR3 sequence is CASSLVSYEQYF.

The chain combines TRBV27 with TRBJ2-3; the TCRdb D gene call, TRBD2, has no DNA to confirm it. The CDR3 spans 15 residues. Per the germline V gene, CDR1 is MNHEY and CDR2 is SMNVEV (reference sequence). The CDR3 is CASSIGTSKRDTQYF.

V and J are TRBV20-1 and TRBJ1-1. Germline-derived CDR1 and CDR2 are DFQATT and SNEGSKA (reference sequence). This CDR3 region has 12 residues. Here the CDR3 reads CSARELNTEAFF.

The chain recombines TRBV21-1 with TRBJ2-7; absent DNA, TCRdb's TRBD1 call cannot be checked. TRBV21-1 is classified as a pseudogene. This CDR3 has 14 residues. Here the CDR3 reads CASSRRDRGCEQYF.

This sequence joins TRBV19 and TRBJ2-7; checking the TCRdb D call of TRBD2 is not possible without DNA. CDR1 is LNHDA and CDR2 is SQIVND in the germline V gene (reference sequence). The CDR3 has 13 amino acids. CDR3 residues: CASSIRYSYEQYF.

This rearrangement joins TRBV7-9 to TRBJ2-7; checking the TCRdb D call of TRBD1 is not possible without DNA. In germline, CDR1 is SEHNR, CDR2 FQNEAQ (reference sequence). The CDR3 consists of 19 residues. CDR3: CASSLNGQGAGQTPYEQYF.

The genes are TRBV7-9 and TRBJ1-4. The V gene's germline CDR1 is SEHNR and CDR2 FQNEAQ (reference sequence). This CDR3 is built from 11 residues. The CDR3 reads CASSPNEKLFF.

V gene TRBV20-1 combines with J gene TRBJ1-2; TCRdb outputs TRBD1, but without DNA this stays unchecked. CDR1 is DFQATT, CDR2 SNEGSKA, per germline (reference sequence). The length of the CDR3 is 15 residues. CDR3 in amino acids: CSVAGDRDAAYGYTF.

CDR3 amino acids: CASSVLGQYRYGYTF. This rearrangement joins TRBV6-6 to TRBJ1-2. This CDR3 region has 15 residues. Germline CDR1 reads MNHNY; CDR2 reads SVGAGI (reference sequence).

The chain combines TRBV24-1 with TRBJ2-2. The CDR3 loop spans 15 amino acids. Germline CDR1 reads KGHDR; CDR2 reads SFDVKD. Here the CDR3 reads CATSEGNLETGELFF.

The CDR3: CSVRWAHAYEQYF. This sequence joins TRBV29-1 and TRBJ2-7; the D gene TCRdb calls, TRBD2, cannot be checked with no DNA. Looked up from germline, CDR1 is SQVTM and CDR2 is ANQGSEA. This CDR3 region has 13 residues.

The V call is TRBV4-3, the J call TRBJ1-6; with no DNA, the TCRdb D assignment of TRBD1 cannot be verified. Germline V gene data show CDR1 as LGHNA and CDR2 as YSLEER. This CDR3 region has 16 residues. The CDR3 sequence is CASSQQGGQGGSPLHF.

The chain couples TRBV28 to TRBJ2-4. The germline gives CDR1 MDHEN, CDR2 SYDVKM. The CDR3 spans 12 residues. The CDR3 sequence is CASSLDENIQYF. Full variable domain (missing parts from reference TRBV28 and TRBJ2-4): DVKVTQSSRYLVKRTGEKVFLECVQDMDHENMFWYRQDPGLGLRLIYFSYDVKMKEKGDIPEGYSVSREKKERFSLILESASTNQTSMYLCASSLDENIQYFGAGTRLSVL.

J is TRBJ2-3 and V is TRBV28; TCRdb reports TRBD2, a call that lacks DNA to check it against. The germline V gene has CDR1 MDHEN and CDR2 SYDVKM. CDR3 length: 15 residues. CDR3 protein: CASNPARGATDTQYF. The whole variable domain, filled in from reference TRBV28 and TRBJ2-3, reads DVKVTQSSRYLVKRTGEKVFLECVQDMDHENMFWYRQDPGLGLRLIYFSYDVKMKEKGDIPEGYSVSREKKERFSLILESASTNQTSMYLCASNPARGATDTQYFGPGTRLTVL.

The chain combines TRBV6-6 with TRBJ2-4; as DNA is missing, the TRBD2 call by TCRdb cannot be tested. CDR1 and CDR2 from the germline V gene are MNHNY and SVGAGI (reference sequence). This CDR3 has 19 residues. The CDR3 protein is CASRHMALADQLAKNIQYF.